What follows are 20 T cell receptor beta chains derived from one specimen sequenced in a study of T cell responses to AZD1222 COVID-19 vaccine. Assay: immunoSEQ multiplex PCR; the TCRdb copy retains only in-frame clones and omits some. The table has approximately 91,000 clones, roughly 90% seen once. Sequencing used peripheral blood, obtained on day 0 of AZD1222 vaccination. These receptors were obtained from an adult in good health.

The chain links TRBV30 to TRBJ1-2, with a weak D call TRBD1 (5 bases). CDR1 GTSNPN and CDR2 SVGIG come from the germline V gene (reference sequence). The V end lost 0 bases, the J end lost 6 bases, and 11 bases lay between the germline ends. There are 13 residues in the CDR3. CDR3 coding DNA: TGTGCCTGGAGTGTTAATCTGGGGGATGGCTACACCTTC. Amino acids: CAWSVNLGDGYTF.

The chain joins TRBV6-5 to TRBJ2-7; D unclear. This CDR3 comprises 14 residues. V was pared by 1 base and J by 0 bases, with 7 bases between. Germline values: CDR1 MNHEY, CDR2 SVGAGI. The CDR3 here is CASSYFRNSYEQYF. CDR3 sequence (DNA): TGTGCCAGCAGTTACTTTAGGAACTCCTACGAGCAGTACTTC.

The chain uses TRBV5-1 and TRBJ1-1; possibly TRBD1 for D (5 bases). V shed 2 bases and J shed 1 base, with 12 bases lying between them. The CDR3 has 15 residues. The V gene's germline CDR1 is SGHRS and CDR2 YFSETQ. The CDR3 loop reads CASSFSRVPNTEAFF. The CDR3 nucleotides read TGCGCCAGCAGCTTCTCCAGGGTTCCGAACACTGAAGCTTTCTTT.

This chain uses TRBV5-6 with TRBJ2-3; D gene unclear. CDR3 length: 14 amino acids. The V and J ends lost 2 bases and 0 bases respectively, with 7 bases between them. Germline assignment: CDR1 SGHDT and CDR2 YYEEEE. The CDR3 DNA sequence: TGTGCCAGCAGCTTCTGGTCTAGCACAGATACGCAGTATTTT. Protein: CASSFWSSTDTQYF.

The V gene is TRBV7-2, the J gene TRBJ1-2; D remains ambiguous. With 7 bases removed from V and 6 bases from J, the gap between germline ends came to 15 bases. CDR3 length equals 13 residues. The germline V gene encodes CDR1 SGHTA and CDR2 FQGNSA. The CDR3 DNA is TGTGCCAGCACCCTAAATCGCGGGGATGGCTACACCTTC. The encoded protein is CASTLNRGDGYTF.

The sample holds a few counts of this clone. V usage is TRBV7-8 and J usage is TRBJ1-4; D may be TRBD1 (6 bases). This CDR3 has 15 residues. The germline CDR1 and CDR2 sequences are SGHVS and FQNEAQ. The ends were cut back, 5 bases at V and 0 bases at J, with 10 bases in the middle. The CDR3 DNA reads as TGTGCCAGCAGCCCGAACAGGGCAACTAATGAAAAACTGTTTTTT. Amino acids: CASSPNRATNEKLFF.

This clone was recorded only once. The chain recombines TRBV7-2 with TRBJ1-3, with TRBD1 identical over 7 bases. Germline lookup yields CDR1 SGHTA and CDR2 FQGNSA. V shed 3 bases, J shed 0 bases, and the junction held 2 bases outside the gene matches. CDR3 size: 15 residues. CDR3 DNA: TGTGCCAGCAGCTTTTCAGGGGGCTCTGGAAACACCATATATTTT. The encoded protein is CASSFSGGSGNTIYF.

This chain links TRBV10-3 with TRBJ2-5, with 7 bases fitting TRBD2. The J segment lost 1 base and the V segment lost 11 bases, leaving 10 bases of the junction unmatched. The CDR3 runs to 14 residues. Germline-derived CDR1 and CDR2 are ENHRY and SYGVKD. CDR3: CAAKGRVSQETQYF. CDR3 nucleotides: TGTGCCGCCAAGGGGAGGGTTTCCCAAGAGACCCAGTACTTC.

V gene TRBV29-1 combines with J gene TRBJ2-1, with D perhaps matching TRBD2 (5 bases). This CDR3 has 15 amino acids. Germline V CDR1 and CDR2: SQVTM, ANQGSEA. Trimming removed 1 base from V and 4 bases from J, with 14 bases in between. Written as DNA, the CDR3 is TGCAGCGTTGAAGGGACGGTCCGGGAATACAATGAGCAGTTCTTC. Amino acid sequence: CSVEGTVREYNEQFF.

The V call is TRBV30, the J call TRBJ1-5; possibly TRBD1 for D (6 bases). Deletions cut 4 bases from V and 0 bases from J, with 7 bases between. The CDR3 covers 13 residues. CDR1 is GTSNPN and CDR2 is SVGIG in the germline V gene (reference sequence). CDR3 sequence: CAWKQGSNQPQHF. The CDR3 DNA follows: TGTGCCTGGAAACAGGGTAGCAATCAGCCCCAGCATTTT. Drawing the rest from reference TRBV30 and TRBJ1-5, the complete variable domain is SQTIHQWPATLVQPVGSPLSLECTVEGTSNPNLYWYRQAAGRGLQLLFYSVGIGQISSEVPQNLSASRPQDRQFILSSKKLLLSDSGFYLCAWKQGSNQPQHFGDGTRLSIL.

This chain connects TRBV27 to TRBJ1-5; a weak D match, TRBD1 (6 bases). Looked up from germline, CDR1 is MNHEY and CDR2 is SMNVEV (reference sequence). Trimming removed 6 bases at V and 2 bases at J, with 11 bases between. The CDR3 has 14 residues. The CDR3 sequence: CASRSTGRNQPQHF. For the CDR3, the DNA is TGTGCCAGCAGATCGACAGGTCGCAATCAGCCCCAGCATTTT.

The V call is TRBV14, the J call TRBJ1-2; D remains ambiguous. The CDR3 runs to 15 residues. The V gene lost 2 bases and the J gene lost 4 bases, with 14 bases spanning the gap. The germline V gene encodes CDR1 SGHDN and CDR2 FVKESK. The CDR3 protein is CASSQSSRPGYGYTF. The CDR3, as DNA: TGTGCCAGCAGCCAATCTTCCCGGCCCGGCTATGGCTACACCTTC.

The rearrangement links TRBV27 to TRBJ1-5; 7 nucleotides align to TRBD1. V was clipped by 3 bases and J by 1 base; unmatched bases: 9. The CDR3 runs to 17 residues. Per germline, CDR1 MNHEY and CDR2 SMNVEV (reference sequence). The DNA of the CDR3 is TGTGCCAGCAGTTTGTGGCAGGGGGATCCCAGCAATCAGCCCCAGCATTTT. The encoded protein is CASSLWQGDPSNQPQHF.

This chain connects TRBV30 to TRBJ1-3; D is undetermined. There are 13 residues in the CDR3. Trimming took 3 bases from V and 4 from J, leaving 10 bases between them. Germline V lookup: CDR1 GTSNPN, CDR2 SVGIG (reference sequence). The CDR3 DNA reads TGTGCCTGGAGCATGGTGCCAGGAAACACCATATATTTT. This gives the protein CAWSMVPGNTIYF.

J is TRBJ1-1 and V is TRBV30; D possibly corresponds to TRBD1 (6 bases). This CDR3 is built from 14 residues. The V and J ends lost 1 base and 4 bases respectively, with 13 bases between them. Germline V gene lookup returns CDR1 GTSNPN and CDR2 SVGIG (reference sequence). CDR3 sequence: CAWSGQTGGTEAFF. DNA of the CDR3: TGTGCCTGGAGTGGCCAGACAGGTGGCACTGAAGCTTTCTTT.

The chain has TRBV4-2 and TRBJ2-7; 7 bases line up with TRBD1. The CDR3 contains 14 residues. Germline trimming cut 5 bases from V and 3 bases from J; bases unmatched to any gene: 7. Germline loops: CDR1 LGHNA, CDR2 YNFKEQ. The CDR3: CASSTETGYYEQYF. The CDR3 DNA sequence: TGTGCCAGCAGCACCGAGACAGGGTACTACGAGCAGTACTTC.

The chain joins TRBV25-1 to TRBJ1-5; D perhaps matches TRBD1 (6 bases). This CDR3 contains 14 residues. V was pared by 6 bases and J by 1 base, with 10 bases between. CDR1 is MGHDK, CDR2 SYGVNS, per germline. CDR3 protein: CASSLGQSNQPQHF. In DNA, the CDR3 is TGTGCCAGCAGCCTTGGACAGAGCAATCAGCCCCAGCATTTT.

The V and J genes are TRBV28 and TRBJ1-2; maybe TRBD1 (5 bases). V lost 5 bases to trimming and J lost 2 bases, with 15 bases between them. Germline CDR1 is MDHEN and CDR2 is SYDVKM. This CDR3 contains 15 residues. CDR3 protein: CASSLRRGGNYGYTF. In nucleotides, the CDR3 is TGTGCCAGCAGTCTTAGGAGGGGCGGGAACTATGGCTACACCTTC.

The V and J genes are TRBV27 and TRBJ1-6; 9 bases map to TRBD1. V lost 6 bases and J lost 7; bases outside the gene matches: 13. Germline-derived CDR1 and CDR2 are MNHEY and SMNVEV (reference sequence). The CDR3 length is 17 residues. The CDR3 sequence is CASSKRRDRVDNSPLHF. DNA of the CDR3: TGTGCCAGCAGCAAACGCCGGGACAGGGTGGACAATTCACCCCTCCACTTT.

The chain links TRBV27 to TRBJ1-3; TRBD1 matches at 10 bases. Per germline, CDR1 MNHEY and CDR2 SMNVEV (reference sequence). The CDR3 extends over 15 amino acids. With 5 bases clipped from V and 2 bases from J, the junction kept 3 bases outside the gene matches. The CDR3 coding sequence is TGTGCCAGCAGTATGACAGGGGGCCCTGGAAACACCATATATTTT. As protein: CASSMTGGPGNTIYF.